Following are 25 T cell receptor beta chains from one sample sequenced in a study of blood T cell repertoires in COVID-19. The assay was immunoSEQ multiplex PCR, and TCRdb's table has in-frame clones only and misses some. This sample yields about 400,000 clones, of which approximately 91% are seen a single time; more than 2% belongs to the top ten. Sequencing was carried out using PBMCs or T cells enriched from blood (not recorded which). These receptors all stem from a middle-aged woman with acute COVID-19.

This clone was observed a single time. The V and J genes are TRBV7-9 and TRBJ2-3; 10 nucleotides agree with TRBD2. Germline lookup yields CDR1 SEHNR and CDR2 FQNEAQ (reference sequence). The trim removed 8 bases at V and 4 bases at J, leaving 9 bases unmatched. The CDR3 length is 15 residues. CDR3 sequence reads: CASRAGTSDPDTQYF. The CDR3 DNA reads TGTGCCAGCCGCGCCGGGACTAGCGACCCAGATACGCAGTATTTT.

Only a few counts were recorded for this clone. This chain joins TRBV5-6 and TRBJ2-3, with 8 positions matching TRBD2. Germline loops: CDR1 SGHDT, CDR2 YYEEEE. The CDR3 has 15 residues. Trimming cost V 2 bases and J 5 bases; bases outside gene matches: 7. The CDR3 DNA reads as TGTGCCAGCAGCTTATCGGGAGGGTCGGGAGATACGCAGTATTTT. Translated: CASSLSGGSGDTQYF.

The V gene is TRBV19, the J gene TRBJ1-4, with D possibly matching TRBD1 (6 bases). The V end was cut by 5 bases, the J end by 10 bases, with 23 bases between. Germline CDR1 is LNHDA and CDR2 is SQIVND (reference sequence). This CDR3 spans 16 amino acids. The CDR3 loop reads CASSGTGLGSNGKLFF. DNA for the CDR3: TGTGCCAGTAGTGGAACAGGGTTGGGATCGAACGGAAAACTGTTTTTT. The variable domain in full, completed from reference TRBV19 and TRBJ1-4, reads DGGITQSPKYLFRKEGQNVTLSCEQNLNHDAMYWYRQDPGQGLRLIYYSQIVNDFQKGDIAEGYSVSREKKESFPLTVTSAQKNPTAFYLCASSGTGLGSNGKLFFGSGTQLSVL.

The chain combines TRBV20-1 with TRBJ1-2; unclear D gene. The ends were cut back, 0 bases at V and 4 bases at J, with 3 bases in the middle. This CDR3 spans 11 amino acids. Germline CDR1 DFQATT, CDR2 SNEGSKA (reference sequence). CDR3 nucleotide sequence: TGCAGTGCTAGAGACCTCTATGGCTACACCTTC. This translates into CSARDLYGYTF.

The genes are TRBV30 and TRBJ1-3; D call uncertain. Per germline, CDR1 GTSNPN and CDR2 SVGIG (reference sequence). V lost 1 base and J 4 bases, leaving 14 bases between the germline ends. This CDR3 has 15 residues. The CDR3 nucleotides read TGTGCCTGGAGTGCTGGGCAGTTCCTCGGAAACACCATATATTTT. It translates to CAWSAGQFLGNTIYF.

The chain recombines TRBV29-1 with TRBJ2-7; a weak D match, TRBD1 (6 bases). V gave up 2 bases and J gave up 9 bases, with 17 bases separating them. Germline CDR1 SQVTM, CDR2 ANQGSEA. The CDR3 length is 13 residues. The DNA for the CDR3 is TGCAGCGTTGAAACGGGACAAGCCACGGTGCAGTACTTC. Its translation: CSVETGQATVQYF.

The chain combines TRBV7-9 with TRBJ2-7; D not certain. Germline-derived CDR1 and CDR2 are SEHNR and FQNEAQ (reference sequence). The V and J ends lost 3 bases and 2 bases respectively, with 8 bases between them. CDR3 length equals 13 residues. In DNA, the CDR3 is TGTGCCAGCAGCTTGTCTCAGGCCTACGAGCAGTACTTC. Translated: CASSLSQAYEQYF.

The gene calls are TRBV13 and TRBJ1-2; D is unclear. V was shortened by 5 bases and J by 4 bases, with 11 bases between the two germline ends. Germline CDR1 is PRHDT and CDR2 is FYEKMQ (reference sequence). The CDR3 is made up of 13 amino acids. The CDR3 DNA follows: TGTGCCAGCAGCAGCGCGAATACCTATGGCTACACCTTC. It translates to CASSSANTYGYTF.

This clone was detected once. The rearrangement joins TRBV7-9 to TRBJ2-3; D is unclear. The germline V gene encodes CDR1 SEHNR and CDR2 FQNEAQ (reference sequence). Trimming pared 5 bases from V and 1 base from J, leaving 7 bases between. This CDR3 contains 13 residues. The CDR3: CASSLVGTDTQYF. The CDR3 region has the DNA TGTGCCAGCAGCCTAGTCGGCACAGATACGCAGTATTTT.

The V call is TRBV4-1, the J call TRBJ1-1, with a tentative D call TRBD1 (6 bases). Germline assignment: CDR1 MGHRA and CDR2 YSYEKL. Between the trimmed V and J ends, which lost 5 bases and 7 bases, there was a span of 17 bases. The CDR3 has 14 amino acids. In DNA, the CDR3 is TGCGCCAGCAGCTATACTCCCAGGGGAAATGAAGCTTTCTTT. Its translation is CASSYTPRGNEAFF.

The rearrangement links TRBV7-9 to TRBJ1-1, with D unresolved. This CDR3 region has 12 residues. Trimming took off 2 bases at V and 9 bases at J, with 10 bases between the two ends. Germline V gene lookup returns CDR1 SEHNR and CDR2 FQNEAQ (reference sequence). The CDR3 bases are TGTGCCAGCAGCTTATCTGCGGCTAAAGCTTTCTTT. This gives the protein CASSLSAAKAFF.

The J gene is TRBJ2-3, the V gene TRBV27; no reliable D call. The germline V gene has CDR1 MNHEY and CDR2 SMNVEV (reference sequence). The CDR3 runs 14 residues. Trimming stripped 0 bases from V and 1 base from J, with 5 bases between. The DNA for the CDR3 is TGTGCCAGCAGTTTATCACAGCGCACAGATACGCAGTATTTT. Its protein product is CASSLSQRTDTQYF.

This chain links TRBV5-1 with TRBJ1-5; a weak D match, TRBD1 (6 bases). The germline V gene encodes CDR1 SGHRS and CDR2 YFSETQ. The CDR3 covers 16 residues. The V end was cut by 2 bases, the J end by 4 bases, with 16 bases between. The CDR3 loop is CASSLGGRGSNQPQHF. Written as DNA, the CDR3 is TGCGCCAGCAGCTTAGGAGGTAGGGGGTCTAATCAGCCCCAGCATTTT.

The chain uses TRBV6-5 and TRBJ1-2, with a possible D match to TRBD1 (5 bases). Germline loops: CDR1 MNHEY, CDR2 SVGAGI. Deletions cut 6 bases from V and 4 bases from J, with 15 bases between. The length of the CDR3 is 14 residues. Written as DNA, the CDR3 is TGTGCCAGCAGACCGACTGGGGCCAGCTATGGCTACACCTTC. Protein product: CASRPTGASYGYTF.

The rearrangement links TRBV3-1 (or the pseudogene TRBV3-2) to TRBJ2-1, with 9 nucleotides matching TRBD2. Trimming removed 2 bases from V and 8 bases from J; junction bases left unmatched: 10. Germline V gene sequence: CDR1 LGHDT, CDR2 YNNKEL (reference sequence). This CDR3 region has 16 residues. The CDR3 nucleotides read TGTGCCAGCAGCCAAATACGAGCGGGGGGCCGCGATGAGCAGTTCTTC. It is translated as CASSQIRAGGRDEQFF.

This chain uses TRBV10-3 with TRBJ2-2; tentatively, D is TRBD2 (6 bases). V was cut by 4 bases and J by 6 bases, with 18 bases left in between. CDR3 length equals 16 residues. Per the germline V gene, CDR1 is ENHRY and CDR2 is SYGVKD. Written as DNA, the CDR3 is TGTGCCATCAGTGGACCCGGGACTCAGGACTCCGGGGAGCTGTTTTTT. Protein sequence: CAISGPGTQDSGELFF.

The chain uses TRBV13 and TRBJ1-3, with TRBD1 as a possible D gene (5 bases). Trimming removed 1 base at V and 2 bases at J, with 9 bases between. Germline V gene sequence: CDR1 PRHDT, CDR2 FYEKMQ (reference sequence). CDR3 length: 15 amino acids. This CDR3 reads CASSLEGEPGNTIYF. The CDR3 DNA is TGTGCCAGCAGCTTAGAAGGGGAACCTGGAAACACCATATATTTT.

The chain carries TRBV19 and TRBJ1-2, with D unresolved. Germline-derived CDR1 and CDR2 are LNHDA and SQIVND (reference sequence). This CDR3 is 13 amino acids long. V lost 1 base, J lost 2 bases, and 5 bases lay in between. The CDR3, as DNA: TGTGCCAGTAGTATAGCCGAGAACTATGGCTACACCTTC. Translation: CASSIAENYGYTF.

The rearrangement uses TRBV6-5 and TRBJ1-4; the D is unclear. This CDR3 spans 13 amino acids. Trimming took off 2 bases at V and 8 bases at J, with 9 bases between the two ends. Germline V gene sequence: CDR1 MNHEY, CDR2 SVGAGI. CDR3 DNA: TGTGCCAGCAGTTACCGCCTCAGAGAAAAACTGTTTTTT. This translates into CASSYRLREKLFF.

This clone showed up just once. The rearrangement joins TRBV11-2 to TRBJ1-5, with a tentative D call TRBD1 (5 bases). The CDR3 is 15 amino acids. V was pared by 1 base and J by 6 bases, with 13 bases between. Germline values: CDR1 SGHAT, CDR2 FQNNGV. CDR3 bases: TGTGCCAGCAGCTTAGGGGGGGGTGCCAGTCAGCCCCAGCATTTT. As protein: CASSLGGGASQPQHF.

Only one count was recorded for this clone. The chain is built from TRBV19 and TRBJ1-2, with a possible D match to TRBD1 (6 bases). Germline V CDR1 and CDR2: LNHDA, SQIVND (reference sequence). The CDR3 is 14 residues long. V lost 4 bases and J lost 3, with 12 bases in between. This chain's CDR3 is CASSKRAGDYGYTF. For the CDR3, the DNA is TGTGCCAGTAGTAAAAGGGCAGGGGACTATGGCTACACCTTC.

The V and J genes are TRBV5-6 and TRBJ1-1, with 7 bases aligning to TRBD1. With 4 bases clipped from V and 2 bases from J, the junction kept 8 bases outside the gene matches. CDR1 is SGHDT, CDR2 YYEEEE, per germline. This CDR3 comprises 15 residues. The CDR3 nucleotides read TGTGCCAGCAGCCCGGAGGACAGGAAAAACACTGAAGCTTTCTTT. Amino acids: CASSPEDRKNTEAFF.

V gene TRBV9 combines with J gene TRBJ2-5; 14 bases agree with TRBD2. Germline lookup yields CDR1 SGDLS and CDR2 YYNGEE. This CDR3 is 16 amino acids long. V was pared by 3 bases and J by 5 bases, with 6 bases of the junction left unmatched. CDR3 protein: CASSARLAGGQETQYF. CDR3 bases: TGTGCCAGCAGCGCCCGACTAGCGGGGGGGCAGGAGACCCAGTACTTC.

This clone was seen more than once but under ten times. V gene TRBV19 combines with J gene TRBJ2-7, with TRBD1 matching over 7 bases. Per the germline V gene, CDR1 is LNHDA and CDR2 is SQIVND (reference sequence). With V trimmed by 9 bases and J by 1 base, 6 bases remained unmatched. The length of the CDR3 is 13 residues. The CDR3 region has the DNA TGTGCCAGCCTCGACAGGGATTCCTACGAGCAGTACTTC. It encodes CASLDRDSYEQYF.

This rearrangement joins TRBV5-1 to TRBJ1-2, with TRBD1 as a possible D gene (5 bases). V lost 0 bases, J lost 2 bases, and 11 bases lay in between. There are 15 residues in the CDR3. Germline V gives CDR1 SGHRS, CDR2 YFSETQ. CDR3 in amino acids: CASSLVLDRNYGYTF. The CDR3 nucleotides are TGCGCCAGCAGCTTGGTTTTAGACAGAAACTATGGCTACACCTTC.